The 2 T cell receptor beta chains given below trace back to one sample, sequenced in a study of T cell responses to AZD1222 COVID-19 vaccine. Here immunoSEQ multiplex PCR was the method, and the copy in TCRdb shows in-frame clones only, minus some. In the table there are about 60,000 clones, 85% of which are singletons. This material consisted of peripheral blood, taken on day 0 of AZD1222 vaccination. These receptors all stem from an adult in good health.

The genes are TRBV18 and TRBJ2-7, with 7 bases aligning to TRBD1. The germline gives CDR1 KGHSH, CDR2 LQKENI. The CDR3 spans 17 residues. V trimming: 3 bases; J trimming: 3 bases; junction bases outside the gene matches: 14. DNA for the CDR3: TGTGCCAGCTCACCCCAACCGACAGGGATTCGCCTCTACGAGCAGTACTTC. It yields the protein CASSPQPTGIRLYEQYF. Variable domain in full (rest from reference TRBV18 and TRBJ2-7): NAGVMQNPRHLVRRRGQEARLRCSPMKGHSHVYWYRQLPEEGLKFMVYLQKENIIDESGMPKERFSAEFPKEGPSILRIQQVVRGDSAAYFCASSPQPTGIRLYEQYFGPGTRLTVT.

The chain combines TRBV3-1 (or the pseudogene TRBV3-2) with TRBJ1-1, with unresolved D. The V end lost 1 base, the J end lost 4 bases, and 4 bases lay between the germline ends. Per the germline V gene, CDR1 is LGHDT and CDR2 is YNNKEL (reference sequence). This CDR3 region has 12 residues. The CDR3 here is CASSQGVTEAFF. CDR3 nucleotides: TGTGCCAGCAGCCAAGGGGTCACTGAAGCTTTCTTT.